This is a list of T cell receptor beta chains from one sample in a study of metastatic and nonmetastatic thyroid tumors. MiXCR reprocessed the PCR reads for TCRdb. The profile covers 37,000 or so clones, with roughly a sixth appearing a single time and approximately 3.9% taken by the ten largest. The source material was blood. The receptors originated from a female donor with papillary thyroid cancer or a benign thyroid nodule (not recorded which). Some clones in this sample may be carry-over from other donors' samples. CDR3s include the opening cysteine and the closing phenylalanine or tryptophan. A D gene is named only where the DNA matches it firmly. Not every row has a clone size; where given, it reads once, few, many or a size class.

clone_size	v_call	j_call	d_call	cdr3_nt	cdr3_aa
many	TRBV27	TRBJ2-1	TRBD1	TGTGCCAGCCGAAATACCGGGACAGGGGGCGGTGAGCAGTTCTTC	CASRNTGTGGGEQFF
many	TRBV15	TRBJ1-4	NA	TGTGCCACCAGCAGAGATCAGGGGTCTGAAAAACTGTTTTTT	CATSRDQGSEKLFF
many	TRBV5-6	TRBJ2-5	NA	TGTGCCAGCAGCTTGTCGGGGGATCAAGAGACCCAGTACTTC	CASSLSGDQETQYF
NA	TRBV30	TRBJ1-1	TRBD1	TGTGCCTTGGAGCCGAGGGACAGGGGGCTCACTGAAGCTTTCTTT	CALEPRDRGLTEAFF
many	TRBV6-1	TRBJ1-4	TRBD1	TGTGCCACCAGGGGGATTGCAACTAATGAAAAACTGTTTTTT	CATRGIATNEKLFF
NA	TRBV5-1	TRBJ2-2	NA	TGCGCCAGCAGCTTGTACAGGGCAAAGGAGGGGGAGCTGTTTTTT	CASSLYRAKEGELFF
many	TRBV20-1	TRBJ2-2	NA	TGCAGTGCCGGTGGGGGGAATAGAGATCTGTTTTTT	CSAGGGNRDLFF
few	TRBV27	TRBJ2-1	TRBD1	TGTGCCAGCAGTTTTAGTGGACAGGGGGATACTGAGCAGTTCTTC	CASSFSGQGDTEQFF
many	TRBV5-1	TRBJ2-1	NA	TGCGCCAGCAGCTTGGTTCAATCAAATGAGCAATTCTTC	CASSLVQSNEQFF
many	TRBV7-3	TRBJ2-1	NA	TGTGCCAGCAGCCCTCAAGGCCGGGCGGCCTACAATGAGCAGTTCTTC	CASSPQGRAAYNEQFF
many	TRBV2	TRBJ1-5	NA	TGTGCCAGCACTACACCCAATCAGCCCCAGCATTTT	CASTTPNQPQHF
many	TRBV12-5	TRBJ2-7	NA	TGTGCTAGTGGTTCCACCCAGGGAATCGCCTCTATGGAGCAGTACTTC	CASGSTQGIASMEQYF
many	TRBV14	TRBJ1-6	NA	TGTGCCAGCAGCCAAGATCCGTATTCACCCCTCCACTTT	CASSQDPYSPLHF
many	TRBV3-1	TRBJ2-4	NA	TGTGCCAGCAGCCGGTCCGAAGCCAAAAACATTCAGTACTTC	CASSRSEAKNIQYF
many	TRBV2	TRBJ2-3	NA	TGTGCCAGCAGTGGTCGGGGGGCCTACACAGATACGCAGTATTTT	CASSGRGAYTDTQYF
medium-sized	TRBV27	TRBJ2-7	TRBD1	TGTGCCAGCAGTCCAGGGACAGGGGGCGTCTACGAGCAGTACTTC	CASSPGTGGVYEQYF
many	TRBV7-3	TRBJ2-6	NA	TGTGCCAGCTCGACCTGGGGCTCTGGGGCCAACGTCCTGACTTTC	CASSTWGSGANVLTF
many	TRBV15	TRBJ2-2	NA	TGTGCCACCAGCAGAGACGGGTACACGAACACCGGGGAGCTGTTTTTT	CATSRDGYTNTGELFF
many	TRBV6-2/TRBV6-3	TRBJ2-6	NA	TGTGCCAGCACCCGTTCTGGGGCCAACGTCCTGACTTTC	CASTRSGANVLTF
many	TRBV27	TRBJ2-5	TRBD1	TGTGCCAGCAAAGACAGGGATCGAGAAGAGACCCAGTACTTC	CASKDRDREETQYF
NA	TRBV7-2	TRBJ2-1	NA	TGTGCCAGCAGCTTAGAGCCTAGCTACAATGAGCAGTTCTTC	CASSLEPSYNEQFF
medium-sized	TRBV6-5	TRBJ1-3	NA	TGTGCCAGCAGTCCGGGGGGTCATTGGGGGCATCAGGGAAACACCATATATTTT	CASSPGGHWGHQGNTIYF
many	TRBV5-4	TRBJ2-3	NA	TGTGCCAGCAGCCGTGGAGGACGCACAGATACGCAGTATTTT	CASSRGGRTDTQYF
NA	TRBV20-1	TRBJ2-5	NA	TGCAGTGCTTCAACTAGCACCCGCGGAGAGACCCAGTACTTC	CSASTSTRGETQYF
NA	TRBV27	TRBJ1-3	NA	TGTGCCAGCAGTCGCTCGGCCGGCTCTGGAAACACCATATATTTT	CASSRSAGSGNTIYF
many	TRBV9	TRBJ2-3	NA	TGTGCCAGCAGTCCCTTGGGGGCGGGAGACCCAGATACGCAGTATTTT	CASSPLGAGDPDTQYF